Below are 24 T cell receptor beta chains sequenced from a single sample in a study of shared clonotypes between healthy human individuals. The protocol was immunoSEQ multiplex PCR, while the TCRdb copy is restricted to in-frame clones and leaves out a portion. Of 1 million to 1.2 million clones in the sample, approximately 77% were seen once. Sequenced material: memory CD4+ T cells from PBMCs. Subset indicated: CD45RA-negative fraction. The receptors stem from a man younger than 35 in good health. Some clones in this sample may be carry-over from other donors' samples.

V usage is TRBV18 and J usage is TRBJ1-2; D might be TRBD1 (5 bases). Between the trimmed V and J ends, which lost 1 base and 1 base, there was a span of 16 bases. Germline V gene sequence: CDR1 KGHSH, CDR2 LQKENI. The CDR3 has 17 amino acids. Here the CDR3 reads CASSPQGKGGLNYGYTF. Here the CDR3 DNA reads TGTGCCAGCTCACCACAGGGGAAAGGAGGCCTTAACTATGGCTACACCTTC.

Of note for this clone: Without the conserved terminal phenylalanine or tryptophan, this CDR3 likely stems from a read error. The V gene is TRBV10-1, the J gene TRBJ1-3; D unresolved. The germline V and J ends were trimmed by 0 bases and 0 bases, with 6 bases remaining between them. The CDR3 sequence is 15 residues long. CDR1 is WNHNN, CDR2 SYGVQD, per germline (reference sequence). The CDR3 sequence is CASSESLDSGNTIYL. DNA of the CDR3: TGCGCCAGCAGTGAGTCCCTGGACTCTGGAAACACCATATATCTT.

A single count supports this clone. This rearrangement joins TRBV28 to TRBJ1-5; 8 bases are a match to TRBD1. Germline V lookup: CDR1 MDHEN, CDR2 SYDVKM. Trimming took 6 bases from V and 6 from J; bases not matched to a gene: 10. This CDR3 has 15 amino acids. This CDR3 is CASSLLGQGSQPQHF. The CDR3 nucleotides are TGTGCCAGCAGCCTGCTAGGACAGGGAAGTCAGCCCCAGCATTTT.

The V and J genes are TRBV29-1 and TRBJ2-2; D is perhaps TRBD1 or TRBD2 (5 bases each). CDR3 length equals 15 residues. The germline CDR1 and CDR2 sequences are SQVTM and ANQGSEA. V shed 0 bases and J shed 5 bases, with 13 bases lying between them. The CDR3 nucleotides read TGCAGCGTTGAAGAGGGTCGGGGCAGGACCGGGGAGCTGTTTTTT. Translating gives CSVEEGRGRTGELFF.

This CDR3 reads CSGNRGRETQYF. For the CDR3, the DNA is TGCAGCGGAAACAGGGGGCGTGAGACCCAGTACTTC. The rearrangement joins TRBV29-1 to TRBJ2-5, with TRBD1 identical over 9 bases. The V and J ends lost 7 bases and 5 bases, in that order; junction bases with no gene match: 5. This CDR3 is 12 amino acids long. Germline-derived CDR1 and CDR2 are SQVTM and ANQGSEA. The whole variable domain, filled in from reference TRBV29-1 and TRBJ2-5, reads SAVISQKPSRDICQRGTSLTIQCQVDSQVTMMFWYRQQPGQSLTLIATANQGSEATYESGFVIDKFPISRPNLTFSTLTVSNMSPEDSSIYLCSGNRGRETQYFGPGTRLLVL.

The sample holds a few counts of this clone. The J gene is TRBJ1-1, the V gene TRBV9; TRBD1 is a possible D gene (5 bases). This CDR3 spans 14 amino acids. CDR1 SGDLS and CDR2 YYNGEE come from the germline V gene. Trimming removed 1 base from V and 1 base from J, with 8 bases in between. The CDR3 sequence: CASSVYTGNTEAFF. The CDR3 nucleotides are TGTGCCAGCAGCGTATATACAGGGAACACTGAAGCTTTCTTT.

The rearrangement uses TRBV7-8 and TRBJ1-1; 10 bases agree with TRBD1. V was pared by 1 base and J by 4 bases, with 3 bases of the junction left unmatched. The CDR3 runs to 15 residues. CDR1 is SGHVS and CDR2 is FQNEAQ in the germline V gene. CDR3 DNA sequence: TGTGCCAGCAGCTTAGGGGACAGGGGATCCACTGAAGCTTTCTTT. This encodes CASSLGDRGSTEAFF.

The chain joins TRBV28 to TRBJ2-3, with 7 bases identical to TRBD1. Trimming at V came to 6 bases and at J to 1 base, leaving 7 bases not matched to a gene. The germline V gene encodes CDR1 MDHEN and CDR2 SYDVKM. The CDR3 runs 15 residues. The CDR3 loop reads CASSTTGVGTDTQYF. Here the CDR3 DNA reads TGTGCCAGCAGCACCACAGGGGTGGGCACAGATACGCAGTATTTT.

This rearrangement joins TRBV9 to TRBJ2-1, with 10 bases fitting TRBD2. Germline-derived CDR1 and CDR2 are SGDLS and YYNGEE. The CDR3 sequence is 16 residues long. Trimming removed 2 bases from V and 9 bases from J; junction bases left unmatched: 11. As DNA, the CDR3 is TGTGCCAGCAGCGTGTTTCTAGCGGGAGATAAGGGTGAGCAGTTCTTC. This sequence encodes CASSVFLAGDKGEQFF. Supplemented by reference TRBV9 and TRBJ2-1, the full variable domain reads DSGVTQTPKHLITATGQRVTLRCSPRSGDLSVYWYQQSLDQGLQFLIQYYNGEERAKGNILERFSAQQFPDLHSELNLSSLELGDSALYFCASSVFLAGDKGEQFFGPGTRLTVL.

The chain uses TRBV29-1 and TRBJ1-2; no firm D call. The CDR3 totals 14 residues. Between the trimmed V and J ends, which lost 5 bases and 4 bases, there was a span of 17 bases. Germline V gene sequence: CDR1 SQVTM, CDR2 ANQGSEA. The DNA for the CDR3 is TGCAGCGTTTTAAAGGAGGGCTCTACCTATGGCTACACCTTC. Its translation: CSVLKEGSTYGYTF.

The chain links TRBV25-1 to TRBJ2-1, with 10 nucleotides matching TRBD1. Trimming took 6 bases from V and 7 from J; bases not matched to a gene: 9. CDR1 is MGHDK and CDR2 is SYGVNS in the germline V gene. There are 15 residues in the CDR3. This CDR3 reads CASRADRGQWNEQFF. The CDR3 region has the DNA TGTGCCAGCAGGGCAGACAGGGGGCAGTGGAATGAGCAGTTCTTC.

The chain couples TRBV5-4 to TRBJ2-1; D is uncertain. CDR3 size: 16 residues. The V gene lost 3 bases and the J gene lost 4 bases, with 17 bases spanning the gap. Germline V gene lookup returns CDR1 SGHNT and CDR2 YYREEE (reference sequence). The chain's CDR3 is CASSSSYSRAYNEQFF. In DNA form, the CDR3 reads TGTGCCAGCAGCTCTAGTTACTCCCGGGCGTACAATGAGCAGTTCTTC. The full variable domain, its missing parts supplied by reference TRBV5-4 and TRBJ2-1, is ETGVTQSPTHLIKTRGQQVTLRCSSQSGHNTVSWYQQALGQGPQFIFQYYREEENGRGNFPPRFSGLQFPNYSSELNVNALELDDSALYLCASSSSYSRAYNEQFFGPGTRLTVL.

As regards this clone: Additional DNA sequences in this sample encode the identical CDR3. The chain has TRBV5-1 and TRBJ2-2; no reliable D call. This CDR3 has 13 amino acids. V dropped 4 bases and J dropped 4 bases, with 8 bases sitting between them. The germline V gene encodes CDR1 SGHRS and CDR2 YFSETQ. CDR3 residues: CASSETVTGELFF. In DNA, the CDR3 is TGCGCCAGCAGCGAGACCGTCACCGGGGAGCTGTTTTTT.

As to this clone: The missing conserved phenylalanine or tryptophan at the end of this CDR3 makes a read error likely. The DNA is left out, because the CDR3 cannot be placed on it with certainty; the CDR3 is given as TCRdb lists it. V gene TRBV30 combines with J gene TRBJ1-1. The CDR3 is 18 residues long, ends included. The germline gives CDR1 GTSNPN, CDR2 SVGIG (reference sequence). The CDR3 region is CAWSPFGLGGLGNTEALS.

The CDR3 nucleotides read TGCAGTGTCTTCTACACCGGGGAGCTGTTTTTT. This codes for CSVFYTGELFF. The rearrangement uses TRBV20-1 and TRBJ2-2; D remains ambiguous. Trimming removed 7 bases from V and 3 bases from J, with 6 bases in between. The CDR3 extends over 11 amino acids. Germline-derived CDR1 and CDR2 are DFQATT and SNEGSKA (reference sequence).

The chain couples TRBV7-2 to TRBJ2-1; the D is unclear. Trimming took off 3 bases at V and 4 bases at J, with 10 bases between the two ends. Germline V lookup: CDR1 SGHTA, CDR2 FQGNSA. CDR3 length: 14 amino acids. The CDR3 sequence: CASSFSWGYNEQFF. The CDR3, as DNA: TGTGCCAGCAGCTTTTCATGGGGATACAATGAGCAGTTCTTC. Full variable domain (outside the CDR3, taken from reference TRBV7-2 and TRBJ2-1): GAGVSQSPSNKVTEKGKDVELRCDPISGHTALYWYRQSLGQGLEFLIYFQGNSAPDKSGLPSDRFSAERTGGSVSTLTIQRTQQEDSAVYLCASSFSWGYNEQFFGPGTRLTVL.

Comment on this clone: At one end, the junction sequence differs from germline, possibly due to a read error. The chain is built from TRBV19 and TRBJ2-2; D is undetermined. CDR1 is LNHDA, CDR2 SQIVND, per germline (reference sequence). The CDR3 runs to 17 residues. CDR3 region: CASSLEGWQANTGELFF. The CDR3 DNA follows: TGTGCCAGTAGTCTAGAAGGGTGGCAGGCGAACACCGGGGAGCTGTTTTTT.

CDR3 DNA: TGTGCCAGCAGTCCCCGGGACAGGGGAACTGAAGCTTTCTTT. It translates to CASSPRDRGTEAFF. The V and J genes are TRBV5-4 and TRBJ1-1; 10 bases are a match to TRBD1. Germline V gene sequence: CDR1 SGHNT, CDR2 YYREEE (reference sequence). This CDR3 has 14 amino acids. The J segment lost 5 bases and the V segment lost 5 bases, leaving 6 bases of the junction unmatched.

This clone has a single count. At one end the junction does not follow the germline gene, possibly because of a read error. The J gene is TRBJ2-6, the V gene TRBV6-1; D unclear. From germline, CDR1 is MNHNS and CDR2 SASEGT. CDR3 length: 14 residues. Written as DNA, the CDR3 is TGTGCCAGCAGAGAAGGGACTGGGGCCAACGTCCTGACTTTC. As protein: CASREGTGANVLTF.

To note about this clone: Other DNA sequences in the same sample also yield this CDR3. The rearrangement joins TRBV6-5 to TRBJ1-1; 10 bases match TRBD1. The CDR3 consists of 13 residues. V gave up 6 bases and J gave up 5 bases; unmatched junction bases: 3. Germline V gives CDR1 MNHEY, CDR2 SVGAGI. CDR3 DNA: TGTGCCAGCAGAAGACAGGGGGCGACTGAAGCTTTCTTT. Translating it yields CASRRQGATEAFF.

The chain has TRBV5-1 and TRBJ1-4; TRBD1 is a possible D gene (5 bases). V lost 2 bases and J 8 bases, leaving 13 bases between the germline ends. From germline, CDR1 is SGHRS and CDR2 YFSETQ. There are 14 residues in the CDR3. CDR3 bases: TGCGCCAGCAGCTTATACCAGGGTGGGGAAAAACTGTTTTTT. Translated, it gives CASSLYQGGEKLFF.

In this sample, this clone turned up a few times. CDR3 protein: CASSSGSTAYEQYF. In nucleotides, the CDR3 is TGTGCCAGCTCAAGCGGGTCCACCGCCTACGAGCAGTACTTC. The V gene is TRBV6-1, the J gene TRBJ2-7; TRBD2 is a possible D gene (6 bases). The CDR3 runs 14 residues. Germline values: CDR1 MNHNS, CDR2 SASEGT. Trimming shortened V by 8 bases and J by 2 bases, and 16 bases separated the two germline ends.

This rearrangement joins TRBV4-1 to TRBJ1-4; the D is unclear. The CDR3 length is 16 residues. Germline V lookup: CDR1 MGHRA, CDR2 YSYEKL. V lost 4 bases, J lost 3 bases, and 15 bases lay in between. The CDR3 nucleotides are TGCGCCAGCAGCCTAAGGGTGGGCGGGTCTAATGAAAAACTGTTTTTT. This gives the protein CASSLRVGGSNEKLFF.

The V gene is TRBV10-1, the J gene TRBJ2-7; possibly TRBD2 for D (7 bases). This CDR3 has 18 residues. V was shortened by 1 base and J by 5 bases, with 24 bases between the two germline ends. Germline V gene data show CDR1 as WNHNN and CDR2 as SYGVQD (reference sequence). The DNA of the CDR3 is TGCGCCAGCAGTGAGTTTGGGAGGGGGAATCGTATCTTGGACGAGCAGTACTTC. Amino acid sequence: CASSEFGRGNRILDEQYF.